The 18 T cell receptor beta chains in this list originate from one sample, sequenced in a study of cytomegalovirus exposure and HLA in healthy donors. The PCR was carried out with 60 Vbeta primers and 13 Jbeta primers. The protocol was immunoSEQ multiplex PCR, while the TCRdb copy is restricted to in-frame clones and leaves out a portion. Of tens of thousands of clones in the sample, more than 65% were seen once. Sequences were obtained from PBMCs. The receptors here all came from a male donor in good health and CMV-seropositive.

V gene TRBV11-2 combines with J gene TRBJ2-4, with TRBD2 matching 11 bases. The CDR3 spans 17 residues. J was trimmed by 13 bases and V by 1 base; bases with no gene match: 15. Germline assignment: CDR1 SGHAT and CDR2 FQNNGV. The CDR3 is CASSLAVGRTSGFSQYF. The CDR3 DNA reads TGTGCCAGCAGCTTAGCAGTGGGACGGACTAGCGGGTTTTCACAGTACTTC.

The rearrangement uses TRBV6-6 and TRBJ2-5; 8 positions match TRBD2. Germline CDR1 MNHNY, CDR2 SVGAGI (reference sequence). V was pared by 2 bases and J by 5 bases, with 4 bases of the junction left unmatched. This CDR3 comprises 14 residues. CDR3 nucleotide sequence: TGTGCCAGCAGTTACACGGGAGGGCGGGAGACCCAGTACTTC. This translates into CASSYTGGRETQYF.

The chain employs TRBV19 and TRBJ2-1; 7 bases match TRBD1. This CDR3 has 15 residues. In germline, CDR1 is LNHDA, CDR2 SQIVND (reference sequence). The V segment lost 1 base and the J segment 4 bases; nucleotides outside the gene matches: 4. For the CDR3, the DNA is TGTGCCAGTAGTATAGGGGACAGCTATTACAATGAGCAGTTCTTC. Amino acids: CASSIGDSYYNEQFF. The full variable domain, rest sourced from reference TRBV19 and TRBJ2-1, is DGGITQSPKYLFRKEGQNVTLSCEQNLNHDAMYWYRQDPGQGLRLIYYSQIVNDFQKGDIAEGYSVSREKKESFPLTVTSAQKNPTAFYLCASSIGDSYYNEQFFGPGTRLTVL.

The chain has TRBV18 and TRBJ2-5, with 12 bases that match TRBD2. The DNA end is more similar to TRBJ2-7, so the J call may be wrong. CDR1 is KGHSH, CDR2 LQKENI, per germline. The CDR3 length is 15 residues. The CDR3 DNA sequence: TGTGCCAGCTCACAGGGACTAGCGGGCTCCCTCGAGCAGTACTTC. Protein: CASSQGLAGSLEQYF.

The CDR3 sequence is CAISEPGQGNSPLHF. The CDR3 DNA is TGTGCCATCAGTGAGCCGGGACAGGGTAATTCACCCCTCCACTTT. J is TRBJ1-6 and V is TRBV10-3; TRBD1 agrees at 9 bases. This CDR3 has 15 amino acids. Germline V gene data show CDR1 as ENHRY and CDR2 as SYGVKD. V gave up 2 bases and J gave up 6 bases; unmatched junction bases: 2.

This rearrangement joins TRBV28 to TRBJ2-5; 12 bases are a match to TRBD1. V was clipped by 6 bases and J by 4 bases; unmatched bases: 9. The germline V gene has CDR1 MDHEN and CDR2 SYDVKM. The CDR3 loop spans 16 amino acids. CDR3 coding DNA: TGTGCCAGCAGCTCCCCAGGGACAGGGGGCAGAGAGACCCAGTACTTC. Its protein is CASSSPGTGGRETQYF.

The genes are TRBV27 and TRBJ1-2, with 10 bases matching TRBD1. Germline V lookup: CDR1 MNHEY, CDR2 SMNVEV (reference sequence). The CDR3 has 14 residues. The V and J ends lost 7 bases and 8 bases, in that order; junction bases with no gene match: 10. The CDR3 spells CASMGQGTAGGYTF. DNA of the CDR3: TGTGCCAGCATGGGACAGGGGACCGCTGGAGGCTACACCTTC.

The chain combines TRBV19 with TRBJ1-1; 7 bases align to TRBD1. Germline V gives CDR1 LNHDA, CDR2 SQIVND (reference sequence). V lost 7 bases to trimming and J lost 8 bases; unmatched junction nucleotides: 13. The CDR3 sequence is 14 residues long. CDR3 sequence: CASMVWATGTEAFF. CDR3 in DNA: TGTGCCAGTATGGTCTGGGCGACAGGGACCGAAGCTTTCTTT. The full variable domain, completed using reference TRBV19 and TRBJ1-1, is DGGITQSPKYLFRKEGQNVTLSCEQNLNHDAMYWYRQDPGQGLRLIYYSQIVNDFQKGDIAEGYSVSREKKESFPLTVTSAQKNPTAFYLCASMVWATGTEAFFGQGTRLTVV.

V gene TRBV11-2 combines with J gene TRBJ1-3, with 10 positions matching TRBD1. Germline V gives CDR1 SGHAT, CDR2 FQNNGV. V gave up 5 bases and J gave up 0 bases; unmatched junction bases: 4. CDR3 length equals 16 residues. The CDR3 bases are TGTGCCAGCAGCCCGACAGGGGGCTCCTCTGGAAACACCATATATTTT. It codes for CASSPTGGSSGNTIYF. The whole variable domain, remainder taken from reference TRBV11-2 and TRBJ1-3, is EAGVAQSPRYKIIEKRQSVAFWCNPISGHATLYWYQQILGQGPKLLIQFQNNGVVDDSQLPKDRFSAERLKGVDSTLKIQPAKLEDSAVYLCASSPTGGSSGNTIYFGEGSWLTVV.

The chain employs TRBV6-1 and TRBJ1-3, with 8 bases identical to TRBD1. The CDR3 is 14 amino acids. V gave up 5 bases and J gave up 7 bases; unmatched junction bases: 7. CDR1 and CDR2 (germline): MNHNS, SASEGT. Here the CDR3 reads CASSTQDRANTIYF. The CDR3 DNA is TGTGCCAGCAGTACCCAGGACAGGGCGAACACCATATATTTT.

V gene TRBV25-1 combines with J gene TRBJ2-5; D perhaps matches TRBD1 (5 bases). Trimming took off 3 bases at V and 2 bases at J, with 7 bases between the two ends. This CDR3 spans 13 amino acids. The germline gives CDR1 MGHDK, CDR2 SYGVNS. CDR3 nucleotide sequence: TGTGCCAGCAGTGAGGGGCGTCAAGAGACCCAGTACTTC. Its translation: CASSEGRQETQYF.

The V call is TRBV19, the J call TRBJ1-5; D not certain. Germline V gene lookup returns CDR1 LNHDA and CDR2 SQIVND (reference sequence). This CDR3 is built from 16 residues. Trimming stripped 1 base from V and 3 bases from J, with 13 bases between. CDR3 amino acids: CASSIGGKRINQPQHF. The DNA of the CDR3 is TGTGCCAGTAGTATAGGAGGCAAAAGAATCAATCAGCCCCAGCATTTT.

This chain joins TRBV29-1 and TRBJ2-5; 13 bases fit TRBD2. Germline loops: CDR1 SQVTM, CDR2 ANQGSEA. The V gene end was trimmed by 4 bases and the J gene end by 7 bases; junction bases not matched to a gene: 12. CDR3 length: 16 residues. The CDR3, as DNA: TGCAGCGTTGTACTAGCGGGAGGGCCGTTAGGTGGGACCCAGTACTTC. Its protein product is CSVVLAGGPLGGTQYF.

The V call is TRBV4-1, the J call TRBJ2-1; D remains unclear. V was cut by 1 base and J by 0 bases, with 10 bases left in between. CDR1 is MGHRA and CDR2 is YSYEKL in the germline V gene. The CDR3 contains 16 residues. CDR3 amino acids: CASSQASTSSYNEQFF. Written as DNA, the CDR3 is TGCGCCAGCAGCCAAGCGTCGACAAGCTCCTACAATGAGCAGTTCTTC.

This clone was seen only once. The chain joins TRBV9 to TRBJ2-3; the match to TRBD2 covers 8 bases. V lost 2 bases, J lost 2 bases, and 4 bases stayed unmatched. The germline V gene encodes CDR1 SGDLS and CDR2 YYNGEE. The CDR3 runs to 15 residues. This CDR3 reads CASSVAGGLTDTQYF. DNA of the CDR3: TGTGCCAGCAGCGTGGCGGGGGGACTCACAGATACGCAGTATTTT.

This chain's CDR3 is CAAEVGGPSREQYF. CDR3 coding DNA: TGTGCCGCGGAGGTGGGAGGGCCCTCCAGGGAGCAGTACTTC. This sequence joins TRBV6-1 and TRBJ2-5; the match to TRBD2 covers 7 bases. Trimming took 11 bases from V and 11 from J; bases not matched to a gene: 20. Germline-derived CDR1 and CDR2 are MNHNS and SASEGT. The CDR3 contains 14 residues.

The chain employs TRBV27 and TRBJ1-5; TRBD1 might be the D (6 bases). Deletions cut 4 bases from V and 3 bases from J, with 13 bases between. From germline, CDR1 is MNHEY and CDR2 SMNVEV (reference sequence). The CDR3 extends over 15 amino acids. The CDR3 nucleotides read TGTGCCAGCAGTTCCTCTAACAGGGACAATCAGCCCCAGCATTTT. Encoded protein: CASSSSNRDNQPQHF.

The chain joins TRBV5-1 to TRBJ2-3, with 8 bases matching TRBD2. V shed 4 bases and J 0 bases; nucleotides not matched to a gene: 4. This CDR3 spans 15 amino acids. CDR1 and CDR2 (germline): SGHRS, YFSETQ. CDR3 in DNA: TGCGCCAGCAGCAGGGCTAGCGGGAGCACAGATACGCAGTATTTT. Its translation is CASSRASGSTDTQYF. The full variable domain, completed using reference TRBV5-1 and TRBJ2-3, is KAGVTQTPRYLIKTRGQQVTLSCSPISGHRSVSWYQQTPGQGLQFLFEYFSETQRNKGNFPGRFSGRQFSNSRSEMNVSTLELGDSALYLCASSRASGSTDTQYFGPGTRLTVL.